Listed below are T cell receptor beta chains from one sample, sequenced in a study of cytomegalovirus exposure and HLA in healthy donors. Here immunoSEQ multiplex PCR was the method, and the copy in TCRdb shows in-frame clones only, minus some. The table shows about 67,000 clones, with 65% to 70% occurring only once. Material: PBMCs. Receptors were obtained from a woman in her twenties or thirties in good health and CMV-seronegative. The CDR3 runs from the conserved cysteine through the conserved F or W. The D gene is left open where the match is weak. Clone size is given for some rows only: seen once, a few or many times, or a class if the clone is expanded.

V gene,D gene,clone size,J gene,CDR3 DNA,CDR3 protein
TRBV28,TRBD2,few,TRBJ2-5,TGTGCCAGCAGGCGGACTAGGAAAGAGACCCAGTACTTC,CASRRTRKETQYF
TRBV28,NA,NA,TRBJ1-2,TGTGCCAGCAGCCCCTACGGAGACAGTTATGGCTACACCTTC,CASSPYGDSYGYTF
TRBV6-5,TRBD1,NA,TRBJ2-3,TGTGCCAGCGAGGCCAGGGGGCGGACAGATACGCAGTATTTT,CASEARGRTDTQYF
TRBV5-1,TRBD2,NA,TRBJ2-3,TGCGCCAGCAGCTTGGCGGCTAGCGGGACAGATACGCAGTATTTT,CASSLAASGTDTQYF
TRBV19,TRBD1,few,TRBJ2-7,TGTGCCAGTAGTCCGGGACAGAACTACGAGCAGTACTTC,CASSPGQNYEQYF
TRBV7-3,TRBD2,NA,TRBJ2-3,TGTGCCAGCAGCTTAAAAGGTCTAGCGGGGGGAGATACGCAGTATTTT,CASSLKGLAGGDTQYF
TRBV5-1,TRBD1,NA,TRBJ1-6,TGCGCCAGCAGCTACAGGGGTTACTATAATTCACCCCTCCACTTT,CASSYRGYYNSPLHF
TRBV6-5,TRBD1,NA,TRBJ2-7,TGTGCCAGCAGTACGACAGGGGGCTACGAGCAGTACTTC,CASSTTGGYEQYF
TRBV11-2,TRBD1,NA,TRBJ1-1,TGTGCCAGCAGCTTAGGGACAGGGGTTTCCATCGACACTGAAGCTTTCTTT,CASSLGTGVSIDTEAFF
TRBV18,TRBD2,NA,TRBJ2-7,TGTGCCAGCTCATCGACTAGCGGGGGGCCCATCGACGAGCAGTACTTC,CASSSTSGGPIDEQYF
TRBV6-9,NA,NA,TRBJ1-2,TGTGCCAGCAGTTATCCCCCGGGTTACTATGGCTACACCTTC,CASSYPPGYYGYTF
TRBV7-2,NA,NA,TRBJ2-3,TGTGCCAGCATGGGGGGGCCTAGTACGCAGTATTTT,CASMGGPSTQYF
TRBV5-6,NA,once,TRBJ1-4,TGTGCCAGCAGCTTCTCTTCGGGGTCTGATAAACTGTTTTTT,CASSFSSGSDKLFF
TRBV7-2,TRBD2,NA,TRBJ2-7,TGTGCCAGCAGCTACAATAGCGGGGGGGCGGGCGAGCAGTACTTC,CASSYNSGGAGEQYF
TRBV29-1,NA,few,TRBJ2-3,TGCAGCGTTGAAGATGGGGGGACGGGGTATACGCAGTATTTT,CSVEDGGTGYTQYF
TRBV7-3,NA,NA,TRBJ2-3,TGTGCCAGCAGCTTAGAAGCGGCCACAGATACGCAGTATTTT,CASSLEAATDTQYF
TRBV9,TRBD2,NA,TRBJ2-1,TGTGCCAGCAGCGGGGGACTAGCGGGGGGGCCGGGCTCCTACAATGAGCAGTTCTTC,CASSGGLAGGPGSYNEQFF
TRBV7-9,NA,NA,TRBJ2-5,TGTGCCAGCAGCTTAGGGGGGGCGGGACAGCAAGAGACCCAGTACTTC,CASSLGGAGQQETQYF